The subject of this entry is one TCR beta chain. Many counts were recorded for this clone. The specificity of this receptor is unknown. No per-base quality is available; no much larger clone lies one base away. The source of the sample is a study of metastatic and nonmetastatic thyroid tumors (dated by TCRdb to the early 2020s). Describing the broader study: The researchers compared repertoires between peripheral blood samples and tumor or nodule tissue samples from patients with malignant or benign thyroid disease.

Germline trimming: 3 bases from V, 6 bases from J; junction bases outside gene matches: 8. The germline V gene encodes CDR1 SGHRS and CDR2 YFSETQ. The CDR3 starts with the cysteine, ends with the phenylalanine, and has 14 residues. CDR3 DNA only is kept here, 42 bases in frame from base 1. The paper's findings and limits, for the study overall: TCR beta diversity was reported as significantly higher in malignant tumors than in benign nodules, in both blood and tumor samples.

None of the patients had been given any treatment before thyroid surgery. Using T-cell receptor beta sequencing, the study looked back at clinical samples from patients collected from about 2011 to 2018. Library prep was done by PCR. Reads for this sample came from an Illumina HiSeq 4000. High-throughput sequencing was used to profile the TCR beta-chain CDR3 region of every patient. Regarding the original processing steps: Drawing on CDR3 differences between clinicopathological groups, the researchers built a classifier meant to tell apart patients with distant-metastatic papillary thyroid cancer. The Shannon index was used to assess repertoire diversity, and the Morisita-Horn index was used to assess tumor-blood repertoire similarity. Clones were called with MiXCR by TCRdb after fastp trimmed the public reads at Q25, and only in-frame beta chains were retained. The V and J calls and clone size are TCRdb's, not the authors'. For this sample there are some 38,000 clones; about 13% appear just once. The top ten constitute around a tenth of the sample.

This clonotype was obtained from a female donor with papillary thyroid cancer or a benign thyroid nodule (not recorded which). Some clones in this sample may be carry-over from other donors' samples. This chain is built from TRBV5-1 and TRBJ2-5; 7 bases in the junction line up with TRBD2. Specimen: blood. The sequenced DNA: TGCGCCAGCAGCTCTTATACCGGGAGGAAGACCCAGTACTTC. It codes for CASSSYTGRKTQYF.